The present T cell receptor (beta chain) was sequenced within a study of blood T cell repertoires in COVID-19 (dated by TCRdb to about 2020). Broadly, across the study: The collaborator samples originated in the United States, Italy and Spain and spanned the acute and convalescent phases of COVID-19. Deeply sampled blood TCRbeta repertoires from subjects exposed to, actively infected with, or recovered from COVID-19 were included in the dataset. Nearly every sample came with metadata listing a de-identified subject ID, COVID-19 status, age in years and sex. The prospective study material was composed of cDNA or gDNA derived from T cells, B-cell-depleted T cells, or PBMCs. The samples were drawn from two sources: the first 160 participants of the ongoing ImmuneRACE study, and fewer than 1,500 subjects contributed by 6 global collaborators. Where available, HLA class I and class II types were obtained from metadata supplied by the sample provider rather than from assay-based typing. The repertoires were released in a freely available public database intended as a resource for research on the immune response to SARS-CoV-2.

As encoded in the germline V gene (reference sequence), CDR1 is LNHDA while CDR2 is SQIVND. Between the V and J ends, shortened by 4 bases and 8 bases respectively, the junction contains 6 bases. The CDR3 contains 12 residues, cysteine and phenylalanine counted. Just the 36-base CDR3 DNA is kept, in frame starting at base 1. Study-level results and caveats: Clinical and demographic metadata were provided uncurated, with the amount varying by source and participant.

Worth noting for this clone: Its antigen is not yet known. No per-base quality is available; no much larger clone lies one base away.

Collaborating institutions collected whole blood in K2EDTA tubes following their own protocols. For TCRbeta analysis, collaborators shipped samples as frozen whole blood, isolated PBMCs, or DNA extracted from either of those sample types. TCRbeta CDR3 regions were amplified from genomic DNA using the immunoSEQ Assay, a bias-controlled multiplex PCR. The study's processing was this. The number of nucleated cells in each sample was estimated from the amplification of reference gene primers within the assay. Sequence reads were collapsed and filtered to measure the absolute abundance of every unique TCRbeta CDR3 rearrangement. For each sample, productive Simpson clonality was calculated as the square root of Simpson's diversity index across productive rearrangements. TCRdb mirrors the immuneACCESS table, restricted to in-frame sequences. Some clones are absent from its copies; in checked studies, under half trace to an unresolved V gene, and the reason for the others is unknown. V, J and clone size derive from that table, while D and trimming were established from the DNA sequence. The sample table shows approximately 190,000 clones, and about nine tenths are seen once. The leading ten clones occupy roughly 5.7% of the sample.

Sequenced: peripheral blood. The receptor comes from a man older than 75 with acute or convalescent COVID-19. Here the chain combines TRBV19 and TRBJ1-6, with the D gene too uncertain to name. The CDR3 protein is CASSRAHSPLHF. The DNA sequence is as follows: TGTGCCAGTAGTAGGGCCCATTCACCCCTCCACTTT. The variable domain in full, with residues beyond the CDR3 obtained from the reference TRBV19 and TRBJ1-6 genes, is DGGITQSPKYLFRKEGQNVTLSCEQNLNHDAMYWYRQDPGQGLRLIYYSQIVNDFQKGDIAEGYSVSREKKESFPLTVTSAQKNPTAFYLCASSRAHSPLHFGNGTRLTVT.